This T cell receptor beta chain derives from a study of blood T cells in healthy people across ages (dated by TCRdb to the mid-2010s). Turning to the overall study: In model experiments, template switching captured roughly one uniquely barcoded TCR beta cDNA molecule for every two T cells. To track age-related changes in TCR beta repertoire diversity, the study relied on deep sequencing normalized with unique cDNA molecular identifiers. The study analyzed two additional independent replicas of 1 million unique cDNA reads from the same blood draw for two donors, one aged 18 to 29 and one aged 80 or older. The donors were split into four age groups: young (average 16 years), middle-aged (around 40), aged (roughly 65) and long-lived (roughly 88). To avoid experimental bias, donors of different ages were randomly spread across the sequencing lanes.

The donors were 40 or so Caucasian individuals from Russia, aged about 6 to 95 years, who were systemically healthy. Around 10 milliliters of peripheral blood were drawn from each donor into EDTA-treated Vacutainer tubes. PBMCs were isolated by Ficoll-Paque density-gradient centrifugation, with at least 6 million obtained per sample. Trizol reagent was used to extract total RNA from PBMCs, with at least 6 micrograms per sample. For every donor, flow cytometry on a PBMC aliquot measured the percentage of naive CD45RAhigh/CD27high T cells. The library was generated by 5' RACE. The reads were generated on an Illumina HiSeq 2500. The second PCR ran for roughly 6 to 11 cycles and used a J-beta primer mix along with a sample-barcoded 5' primer. A unique molecular identifier was introduced onto each TCR beta cDNA molecule by a template-switch 5' adaptor carrying 12 random nucleotides. At least 2.5 million CDR3-containing paired-end reads were obtained from each sample. All of the RNA was converted into first-strand cDNA using the Mint cDNA synthesis kit, with a TRBC-specific oligonucleotide serving as the primer. Following uracil-DNA glycosylase treatment, a first 18-cycle PCR with universal primers M1SS and BC2_uni_R was performed on all cDNA. Concerning the study's data processing: For normalization, 1 million high-quality reads were randomly selected from each sample, with every read carrying a distinct molecular identifier. Instead of being binned into consensus sequences, reads that shared molecular identifiers were thrown out. MiTCR, run with a Q25 quality threshold and the strictest error-elimination algorithm, handled CDR3 identification, clonotype clustering and error correction. Lower-bound total TCR beta diversity was estimated with a nonparametric unseen species model using Euler transformation. TCRdb reworked the public reads: Q25 trimming with fastp, MiXCR clone assembly, productive beta chains retained. Merged by CDR3 protein, the rows form single entries marked with the most common genes and DNA. The V and J calls follow TCRdb's processing rather than the paper's. This sample holds 1.5 million to 2 million distinct CDR3 sequences; around 48% were observed only once. Approximately 2.1% of the sample is in the top ten clones.

V trim: 5 bases; J trim: 2 bases; unmatched bases: 6. In the germline V gene (reference sequence), CDR1 corresponds to MNHNY and CDR2 to SVGAGI. The CDR3, cysteine through phenylalanine, is 16 amino acids long. Only the CDR3 region is kept as DNA, spanning 48 bases read in frame from base 1. Broader findings and caveats from the paper: Because the CMV infection status of the donors was unknown, age-related changes in expanded clonotypes may potentially have been confounded. Since profiling was done on bulk unsorted PBMCs, naive and antigen-experienced compartments could not be conclusively compared. Estimates of total diversity from one million sequenced T cells were regarded as lower bounds and underestimates. Observed TCR beta diversity per million T cells fell roughly linearly with age, and a significant reduction was already apparent by age roughly 40. The percentage of naive T cells measured by flow cytometry correlated strongly with observed TCR beta diversity. Compared with the aged group, the long-lived group had more naive CD4+ T cells, fewer expanded clones and increased TCR diversity, suggesting age selection.

Remarks on this clonotype: Its antigen is still unknown. No much larger clone exists at a distance of one base, and base qualities are not known.

The sequence links TRBV6-6 to TRBJ2-3, with 11 middle bases fitting TRBD2. The source of this sequence is a middle-aged woman in good health. Input material: blood. The CDR3: CASSPPSGGSTDTQYF. The DNA sequence follows: TGTGCCAGCAGTCCCCCTAGCGGGGGGTCCACAGATACGCAGTATTTT.